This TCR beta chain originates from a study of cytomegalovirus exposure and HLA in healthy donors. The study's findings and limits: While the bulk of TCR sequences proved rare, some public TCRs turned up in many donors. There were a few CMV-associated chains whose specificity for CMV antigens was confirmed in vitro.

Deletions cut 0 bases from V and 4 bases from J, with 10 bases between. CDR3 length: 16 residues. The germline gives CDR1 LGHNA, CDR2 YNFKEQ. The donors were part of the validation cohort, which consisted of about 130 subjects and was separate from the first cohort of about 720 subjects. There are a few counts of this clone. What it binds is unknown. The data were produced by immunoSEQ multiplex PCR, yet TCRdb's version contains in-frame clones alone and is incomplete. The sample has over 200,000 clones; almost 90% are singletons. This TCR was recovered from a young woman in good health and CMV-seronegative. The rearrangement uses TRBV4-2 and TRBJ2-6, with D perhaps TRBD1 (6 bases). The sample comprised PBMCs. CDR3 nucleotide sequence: TGTGCCAGCAGCCAAGAAACAGGGTCCGGGGCCAACGTCCTGACTTTC. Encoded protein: CASSQETGSGANVLTF.